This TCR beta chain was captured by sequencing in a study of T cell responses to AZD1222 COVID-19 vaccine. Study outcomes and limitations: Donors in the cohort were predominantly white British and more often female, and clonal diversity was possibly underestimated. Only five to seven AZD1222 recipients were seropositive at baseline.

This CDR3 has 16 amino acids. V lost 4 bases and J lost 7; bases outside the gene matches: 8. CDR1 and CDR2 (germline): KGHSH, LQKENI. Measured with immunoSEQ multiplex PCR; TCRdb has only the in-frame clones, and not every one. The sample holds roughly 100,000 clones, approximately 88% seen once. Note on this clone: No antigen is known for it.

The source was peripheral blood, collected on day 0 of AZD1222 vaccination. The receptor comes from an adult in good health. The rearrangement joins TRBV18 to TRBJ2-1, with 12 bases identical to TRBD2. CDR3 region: CASSLEPGLAGNEQFF. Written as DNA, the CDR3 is TGTGCCAGCTCACTGGAACCGGGACTAGCGGGTAATGAGCAGTTCTTC.